This T cell receptor beta chain originates from a study of beta chain features in type 1 diabetes. At the level of the study: Comparable age, gender and cell yields were observed in patients relative to healthy donors.

Expressed TCRB transcripts got sequenced, as all isolated RNA was reverse transcribed. Method: immunoSEQ multiplex PCR; TCRdb's copy keeps in-frame clones and lacks some. The sample has 600,000 to 700,000 clones, around an eighth seen once. This CDR3 spans 16 amino acids. CDR1 is MDHEN, CDR2 SYDVKM, per germline. V trimming: 6 bases; J trimming: 2 bases; junction bases outside the gene matches: 9. Broader study findings: Within each of all four CD4+ subsets, Type 1 diabetes patients had TCRB CDR3s that were moderately but significantly shorter. Compared with healthy donors, patients appeared to share more similar naive, central memory and regulatory TCRB repertoires.

This clone appeared a few times. Its antigen is undetermined. What was sequenced was naive CD4+ T cells from blood. The clonotype originates from a man aged 25-45 years with type 1 diabetes. This chain joins TRBV28 and TRBJ2-7, with 11 bases lining up with TRBD1. The CDR3: CASSWSGTGGTYEQYF. The CDR3 DNA is TGTGCCAGCAGCTGGAGTGGGACAGGGGGGACCTACGAGCAGTACTTC.